The 31 T cell receptor beta chains below were found in one sample sequenced in a study of OX40 agonist ivuxolimab in advanced cancers. TCRdb's copy holds only in-frame clones and misses some; the assay was immunoSEQ multiplex PCR. The table has about 62,000 clones, almost 95% seen once. Sequenced here: CD4+ or CD8+ T cells sorted from blood, sampled in a trial of the OX40 agonist ivuxolimab. The receptors were gathered from an adult with an advanced solid tumor such as melanoma, head and neck, liver or kidney cancer.

This sequence joins TRBV14 and TRBJ2-2; 8 nucleotides agree with TRBD2. Germline CDR1 SGHDN, CDR2 FVKESK. V dropped 0 bases and J dropped 4; count of bases not matched to a gene: 7. The length of the CDR3 is 17 residues. The CDR3 DNA sequence: TGTGCCAGCAGCCAAGAAATAGGACTAGCAGGCACCGGGGAGCTGTTTTTT. Protein product: CASSQEIGLAGTGELFF. The full variable domain, rest sourced from reference TRBV14 and TRBJ2-2, is EAGVTQFPSHSVIEKGQTVTLRCDPISGHDNLYWYRRVMGKEIKFLLHFVKESKQDESGMPNNRFLAERTGGTYSTLKVQPAELEDSGVYFCASSQEIGLAGTGELFFGEGSRLTVL.

V and J are TRBV15 and TRBJ2-1, with TRBD2 matching over 10 bases. The CDR3 spans 13 residues. Germline CDR1 LNHNV, CDR2 YYDKDF (reference sequence). The V and J ends lost 3 bases and 7 bases, in that order; junction bases with no gene match: 0. CDR3 sequence (DNA): TGTGCCACCAGCAGTAGCGGGAGGAATGAGCAGTTCTTC. Translated: CATSSSGRNEQFF.

The chain couples TRBV12-5 to TRBJ2-7, with D maybe TRBD2 (6 bases). Trimming cost V 7 bases and J 6 bases, with 13 bases left between them. The CDR3 contains 12 residues. Germline V gives CDR1 LGHNT, CDR2 FRNRAP. CDR3 nucleotide sequence: TGTGCTAGTGCACCCACCGGGGGCGAGCAGTACTTC. Its protein is CASAPTGGEQYF.

A few counts support this clone. This chain links TRBV11-2 with TRBJ2-7, with unresolved D. Germline lookup yields CDR1 SGHAT and CDR2 FQNNGV. The CDR3 is 12 residues long. Trimming removed 3 bases at V and 2 bases at J, with 5 bases between. Written as DNA, the CDR3 is TGTGCCAGCAGCTTTAACGCCTACGAGCAGTACTTC. Amino acids: CASSFNAYEQYF.

The table lists this clone with a count of one. V gene TRBV10-2 combines with J gene TRBJ1-1; D gene unclear. Germline V gene data show CDR1 as WSHSY and CDR2 as SAAADI. V was trimmed by 6 bases and J by 11 bases, leaving 16 bases between them. The CDR3 has 12 residues. The CDR3 DNA is TGCGCCAGCAGGGAAGGGTCTAGATCGGCTTTCTTT. As protein: CASREGSRSAFF.

The CDR3 loop is CASFGETQYF. The CDR3 DNA reads as TGTGCCAGCTTCGGTGAGACCCAGTACTTC. This rearrangement joins TRBV21-1 to TRBJ2-5; the table assigns TRBD2, which was not confirmed against the DNA. TRBV21-1 corresponds to a pseudogene. This CDR3 has 10 amino acids.

This clone was seen only once. This sequence joins TRBV23-1 and TRBJ2-3; D ambiguous. TRBV23-1 is known as an ORF, though its function is uncertain. With 7 bases removed from V and 7 bases from J, the gap between germline ends came to 18 bases. This CDR3 is built from 14 residues. CDR3 coding DNA: TGCGCCAGCAAAAGTCCCCCAGCGTACAATACGCAGTATTTT. The encoded protein is CASKSPPAYNTQYF.

The chain couples TRBV2 to TRBJ1-1; 8 nucleotides match TRBD1. The CDR3 is 14 amino acids. V shed 3 bases, J shed 7 bases, and the junction held 7 bases outside the gene matches. CDR1 and CDR2 (germline): SNHLY, FYNNEI. In nucleotides, the CDR3 is TGTGCCAGCAGTGAGGACAGGGATGGGGTTGAAGCTTTCTTT. It specifies CASSEDRDGVEAFF.

The chain combines TRBV5-6 with TRBJ2-7, with no clear D. V was shortened by 3 bases and J by 2 bases, with 6 bases between the two germline ends. There are 12 residues in the CDR3. The V gene's germline CDR1 is SGHDT and CDR2 YYEEEE. Here the CDR3 reads CASSSGPYEQYF. DNA for the CDR3: TGTGCCAGCAGCTCCGGACCCTACGAGCAGTACTTC.

This sequence joins TRBV7-9 and TRBJ2-3, with D possibly being TRBD2 (5 bases). Germline V gene lookup returns CDR1 SEHNR and CDR2 FQNEAQ (reference sequence). V was shortened by 2 bases and J by 4 bases, with 13 bases between the two germline ends. The CDR3 runs 15 residues. DNA of the CDR3: TGTGCCAGCAGCTTATATGGGAGTCGGGCAGATACGCAGTATTTT. It yields the protein CASSLYGSRADTQYF.

The rearrangement links TRBV5-4 to TRBJ2-1; 10 nucleotides match TRBD2. This CDR3 has 15 residues. The V segment lost 5 bases and the J segment 10 bases; nucleotides outside the gene matches: 12. Germline assignment: CDR1 SGHNT and CDR2 YYREEE (reference sequence). This CDR3 reads CASSSTAGGPQEQFF. CDR3 in DNA: TGTGCCAGCAGTTCTACAGCGGGAGGGCCGCAGGAGCAGTTCTTC.

This clone occurred once. The chain combines TRBV27 with TRBJ2-3; D is tentatively TRBD1 or TRBD2 (5 bases each). V dropped 7 bases and J dropped 1 base, with 15 bases sitting between them. CDR1 and CDR2 from the germline V gene are MNHEY and SMNVEV (reference sequence). The CDR3 runs to 15 residues. CDR3: CASTTGPGGTDTQYF. In nucleotides, the CDR3 is TGTGCCAGCACCACGGGACCCGGAGGCACAGATACGCAGTATTTT.

This sequence joins TRBV5-1 and TRBJ2-2, with no clear D. Deletions cut 2 bases from V and 0 bases from J, with 8 bases between. Per germline, CDR1 SGHRS and CDR2 YFSETQ. The CDR3 is 15 amino acids. DNA for the CDR3: TGCGCCAGCAGCTTTCAGTTCGCGAACACCGGGGAGCTGTTTTTT. Translation gives CASSFQFANTGELFF.

The CDR3: CASRGVPGQESYEQYF. In DNA, the CDR3 is TGTGCCAGTAGGGGGGTTCCGGGGCAGGAATCCTACGAGCAGTACTTC. V usage is TRBV19 and J usage is TRBJ2-7, with D tentatively TRBD1 or TRBD2 (5 bases each). The germline gives CDR1 LNHDA, CDR2 SQIVND (reference sequence). The length of the CDR3 is 16 residues. Deletions cut 6 bases from V and 1 base from J, with 19 bases between.

This chain joins TRBV9 and TRBJ2-2, with TRBD2 as a possible D gene (6 bases). The germline V gene encodes CDR1 SGDLS and CDR2 YYNGEE. The CDR3 runs to 18 residues. V lost 1 base, J lost 5 bases, and 21 bases lay in between. CDR3 nucleotides: TGTGCCAGCAGCGTATCGATCGTGGGCGGGGTGGAGACCGGGGAGCTGTTTTTT. Residues: CASSVSIVGGVETGELFF. Complete variable domain (other parts from reference TRBV9 and TRBJ2-2): DSGVTQTPKHLITATGQRVTLRCSPRSGDLSVYWYQQSLDQGLQFLIQYYNGEERAKGNILERFSAQQFPDLHSELNLSSLELGDSALYFCASSVSIVGGVETGELFFGEGSRLTVL.

Comment on this clone: This CDR3 is also generated by other DNA sequences in the sample. The J gene is TRBJ2-3, the V gene TRBV7-6; 7 positions agree with TRBD2. There are 14 residues in the CDR3. Looked up from germline, CDR1 is SGHVS and CDR2 is FNYEAQ. The ends lost 0 bases at V and 3 bases at J; junction bases unmatched: 0. The CDR3, as DNA: TGTGCCAGCAGCTTAGCGGGAGGGACAGATACGCAGTATTTT. Protein sequence: CASSLAGGTDTQYF. The whole variable domain, filled in from reference TRBV7-6 and TRBJ2-3, reads GAGVSQSPRYKVTKRGQDVALRCDPISGHVSLYWYRQALGQGPEFLTYFNYEAQQDKSGLPNDRFSAERPEGSISTLTIQRTEQRDSAMYRCASSLAGGTDTQYFGPGTRLTVL.

The chain recombines TRBV9 with TRBJ1-5; D unclear. The CDR3 covers 13 residues. Germline CDR1 SGDLS, CDR2 YYNGEE. V was shortened by 4 bases and J by 3 bases, with 8 bases between the two germline ends. CDR3 region: CASSPGYNQPQHF. CDR3 in DNA: TGTGCCAGCAGCCCCGGCTACAATCAGCCCCAGCATTTT.

V is TRBV7-9 and J is TRBJ1-1; a possible D gene is TRBD1 (6 bases). CDR1 is SEHNR and CDR2 is FQNEAQ in the germline V gene (reference sequence). V lost 5 bases, J lost 2 bases, and 15 bases lay in between. CDR3 length equals 15 residues. The CDR3 reads CASSRGAGANTEAFF. CDR3 DNA: TGTGCCAGCAGCCGCGGGGCAGGGGCCAACACTGAAGCTTTCTTT.

The chain has TRBV4-2 and TRBJ1-1, with D perhaps matching TRBD1 (5 bases). CDR3 length: 17 amino acids. From germline, CDR1 is LGHNA and CDR2 YNFKEQ. V lost 0 bases to trimming and J lost 0 bases, with 14 bases between them. CDR3 sequence reads: CASSQDSGLKMNTEAFF. The CDR3 DNA reads TGTGCCAGCAGCCAAGATTCAGGGTTAAAAATGAACACTGAAGCTTTCTTT.

The gene calls are TRBV4-1 and TRBJ2-7, with a tentative D call TRBD1 (6 bases). V was cut by 0 bases and J by 0 bases, with 12 bases left in between. The V gene's germline CDR1 is MGHRA and CDR2 YSYEKL. The CDR3 contains 16 residues. The CDR3, as DNA: TGCGCCAGCAGCCAAGAGGACAGAGTTACCTCCTACGAGCAGTACTTC. The encoded protein is CASSQEDRVTSYEQYF.

The chain recombines TRBV5-1 with TRBJ2-1; TRBD2 matches 14 bases. The CDR3 is 15 residues long. V shed 4 bases and J 7 bases; nucleotides not matched to a gene: 4. Germline loops: CDR1 SGHRS, CDR2 YFSETQ. This chain's CDR3 is CASSTTSGRGNEQFF. The CDR3 DNA sequence: TGCGCCAGCAGCACGACTAGCGGGAGGGGTAATGAGCAGTTCTTC.

The genes are TRBV6-5 and TRBJ2-7; D remains unclear. Germline V lookup: CDR1 MNHEY, CDR2 SVGAGI. Trimming took off 0 bases at V and 0 bases at J, with 6 bases between the two ends. The CDR3 covers 14 residues. CDR3 sequence: CASSYSVSSYEQYF. The CDR3 DNA reads as TGTGCCAGCAGTTACTCAGTCAGCTCCTACGAGCAGTACTTC.

V gene TRBV7-9 combines with J gene TRBJ2-5; 7 nucleotides agree with TRBD1. Per the germline V gene, CDR1 is SEHNR and CDR2 is FQNEAQ (reference sequence). The CDR3 consists of 14 residues. Losses at the gene ends were 4 bases for V and 2 bases for J; bases not matched to a gene: 4. CDR3 nucleotides: TGTGCCAGCAGCTATACAGGGGTGCAAGAGACCCAGTACTTC. Its translation: CASSYTGVQETQYF.

This sequence joins TRBV4-1 and TRBJ2-3; TRBD1 might be the D (6 bases). V dropped 1 base and J dropped 2 bases, with 10 bases sitting between them. CDR1 is MGHRA, CDR2 YSYEKL, per germline. The length of the CDR3 is 15 residues. The DNA of the CDR3 is TGCGCCAGCAGCCAAGTGACAGGCCACACAGATACGCAGTATTTT. This sequence encodes CASSQVTGHTDTQYF.

CDR3 DNA sequence: TGTGCCAGCAGCCCACAGTTCCCCCCTAGCGACACCGGGGAGCTGTTTTTT. Protein product: CASSPQFPPSDTGELFF. The V and J genes are TRBV4-2 and TRBJ2-2; maybe TRBD2 (6 bases). Germline CDR1 reads LGHNA; CDR2 reads YNFKEQ. The V gene lost 4 bases and the J gene lost 3 bases, with 18 bases spanning the gap. This CDR3 has 17 residues.

This chain uses TRBV7-9 with TRBJ2-3, with 10 positions matching TRBD2. The CDR3 covers 18 residues. With 4 bases clipped from V and 3 bases from J, the junction kept 13 bases outside the gene matches. Germline V gene data show CDR1 as SEHNR and CDR2 as FQNEAQ (reference sequence). The CDR3 reads CASSSLAGGSLRTDTQYF. Here the CDR3 DNA reads TGTGCCAGCAGCTCCTTAGCGGGGGGCTCCCTTCGAACAGATACGCAGTATTTT.

The V gene is TRBV7-8, the J gene TRBJ2-1, with 11 bases matching TRBD2. The CDR3 covers 19 residues. V lost 5 bases and J lost 3; bases outside the gene matches: 15. Germline loops: CDR1 SGHVS, CDR2 FQNEAQ. CDR3 sequence reads: CASSPPRLLAGDNYNEQFF. The CDR3 DNA reads TGTGCCAGCAGCCCGCCCAGACTACTAGCGGGAGACAACTACAATGAGCAGTTCTTC.

A single count supports this clone. J is TRBJ1-1 and V is TRBV5-6; 8 bases are shared with TRBD1. CDR3 length equals 14 residues. The ends lost 1 base at V and 8 bases at J; junction bases unmatched: 7. Germline lookup yields CDR1 SGHDT and CDR2 YYEEEE. Written as DNA, the CDR3 is TGTGCCAGCAGCTTGAATTTGGGACAGGTAGAAGCTTTCTTT. Protein sequence: CASSLNLGQVEAFF.

This chain uses TRBV7-2 with TRBJ2-2, with TRBD2 matching over 12 bases. From germline, CDR1 is SGHTA and CDR2 FQGNSA. V was pared by 5 bases and J by 7 bases, with 11 bases of the junction left unmatched. The CDR3 loop spans 17 amino acids. CDR3 DNA: TGTGCCAGCAGCGCGAGACTAGCGGGAGATCGGTTCGGGGAGCTGTTTTTT. Its translation is CASSARLAGDRFGELFF.

This chain uses TRBV6-1 with TRBJ1-6; D perhaps matches TRBD1 (5 bases). This CDR3 is 17 amino acids long. CDR1 and CDR2 (germline): MNHNS, SASEGT. Trimming pared 3 bases from V and 7 bases from J, leaving 19 bases between. CDR3: CASSDSPPAGKNSPLHF. The CDR3 region has the DNA TGTGCCAGCAGTGATTCCCCCCCGGCAGGGAAGAATTCACCCCTCCACTTT.

The J gene is TRBJ1-1, the V gene TRBV5-4; D unclear. The germline V gene has CDR1 SGHNT and CDR2 YYREEE (reference sequence). V lost 0 bases and J 1 base, leaving 7 bases between the germline ends. This CDR3 has 14 residues. The CDR3 sequence: CASSLDGQNTEAFF. The CDR3 region has the DNA TGTGCCAGCAGCTTGGATGGGCAGAACACTGAAGCTTTCTTT. Variable domain in full (rest from reference TRBV5-4 and TRBJ1-1): ETGVTQSPTHLIKTRGQQVTLRCSSQSGHNTVSWYQQALGQGPQFIFQYYREEENGRGNFPPRFSGLQFPNYSSELNVNALELDDSALYLCASSLDGQNTEAFFGQGTRLTVV.